This T cell receptor (beta chain) was sequenced in a study of OX40 agonist ivuxolimab in advanced cancers. Study summary: Patients achieving partial responses numbered three: one hepatocellular carcinoma case and two cutaneous melanoma cases.

As for this clone: No antigen is known for it.

Sequenced by immunoSEQ multiplex PCR; TCRdb stores in-frame clones only, minus some. The table records some 94,000 clones, 90% to 97% of them present only once. Study conclusions and caveats: Clonal expansion was among the lowest in partial responders at 0.1-3.0 mg/kg, especially CD8+. The work left the antigen specificity of expanded peripheral T cells undetermined.

V was clipped by 1 base and J by 2 bases, with 9 bases between them. Germline values: CDR1 SGHNT, CDR2 YYREEE (reference sequence). The CDR3 length is 14 residues. This specimen was CD4+ or CD8+ T cells sorted from blood, taken in a trial of the OX40 agonist ivuxolimab. V and J are TRBV5-4 and TRBJ1-1; no clear D gene. This sequence originates from an adult with an advanced solid tumor such as melanoma, head and neck, liver or kidney cancer. CDR3 coding DNA: TGTGCCAGCAGCTTGTGGGAGACAAACACTGAAGCTTTCTTT. Translation: CASSLWETNTEAFF.